This TCR beta chain came from a study of metastatic and nonmetastatic thyroid tumors (TCRdb year 2020). In the study overall: For patients with malignant and with benign thyroid disease, the researchers compared repertoires between peripheral blood samples and tumor or nodule tissue samples. The full study reports these points: In both blood and tumor samples, malignant tumors were reported to have significantly higher TCR beta diversity than benign nodules.

Library generation was performed with PCR. For sequencing, an Illumina HiSeq 4000 was employed. High-throughput sequencing was used to profile the TCR beta-chain CDR3 region of every patient. The authors' pipeline ran thus. CDR3 differences across clinicopathological groups were used to build a classifier for discriminating distant-metastatic papillary thyroid cancer patients. The Shannon index was used to measure repertoire diversity, and the Morisita-Horn index was used to measure how similar tumor and blood repertoires were. The public reads were reanalyzed by TCRdb: fastp trimming at Q25, MiXCR alignment, in-frame beta chains only. The V and J calls come from TCRdb's annotation, not from the publication. Present in this sample are over 30,000 clones, over 14% of which were seen just once. The biggest ten clones account for under 20% of the sample. At least ten counts were recorded for this clone. The antigen it recognizes is unknown. Base qualities are not recorded, but no much larger clone differs from it by a single base.

V lost 4 bases and J lost 7 bases; the stretch between them is 14 bases long. CDR1 and CDR2, per the germline V gene, are SGHTA and FQGNSA. From the cysteine up to the phenylalanine, the CDR3 has a length of 14 residues. The DNA shown is the 42-base CDR3, in frame from base 1. Before undergoing thyroid surgery, none of the patients had been given any kind of treatment. Patient clinical samples collected from about 2012 to 2018 were retrospectively analysed using T-cell receptor beta sequencing. The source material was blood. The chain joins TRBV7-2 to TRBJ1-3, with a tentative D gene TRBD1 over 6 matching bases. This receptor was taken from a male donor with papillary thyroid cancer or a benign thyroid nodule (not recorded which). Some clones in this sample may be carry-over from other donors' samples. The bases read TGTGCCAGCAGCTCCCCAGGGGTCGCGAACACCATATATTTT. It translates to CASSSPGVANTIYF.